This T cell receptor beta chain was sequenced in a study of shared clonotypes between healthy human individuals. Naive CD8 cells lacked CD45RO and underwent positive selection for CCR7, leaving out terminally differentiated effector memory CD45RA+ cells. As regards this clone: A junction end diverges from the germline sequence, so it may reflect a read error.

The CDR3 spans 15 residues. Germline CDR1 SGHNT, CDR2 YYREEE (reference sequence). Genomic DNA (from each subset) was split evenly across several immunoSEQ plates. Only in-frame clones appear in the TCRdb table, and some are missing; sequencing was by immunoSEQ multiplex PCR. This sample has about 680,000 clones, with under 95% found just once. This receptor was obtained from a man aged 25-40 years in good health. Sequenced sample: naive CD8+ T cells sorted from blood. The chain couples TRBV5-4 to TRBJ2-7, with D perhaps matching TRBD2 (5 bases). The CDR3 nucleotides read TGTGCCAGCAGCCCCCAATCAGGTGGGAGCCCCTTTCAGCACTTC. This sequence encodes CASSPQSGGSPFQHF.